A single sample is the source of the 32 T cell receptor beta chains below, sequenced in a study of CD8+ T cells in alopecia areata. Sample treatment: oral pan-JAK inhibitor, 5-10 mg twice daily. Isolated RNA was reverse transcribed into cDNA used as the sequencing template. Only in-frame clones appear in the TCRdb table, and some are missing; sequencing was by immunoSEQ multiplex PCR. The sample holds around 190,000 clones, 64% seen once. The sequencing here drew on CD4+ T cells sorted from blood, taken between weeks 49 and 50, from a patient treated with tofacitinib. These receptors originate from a human donor with alopecia areata.

As to this clone: Its ends do not fully match the called genes, so a read error is possible. V gene TRBV7-2 combines with J gene TRBJ2-3; 8 nucleotides line up with TRBD2. CDR3 length: 17 amino acids. The germline gives CDR1 SGHTA, CDR2 FQGNSA. CDR3 amino acids: CASSIASLAGDGDTQYF. DNA of the CDR3: TGTGCCAGCAGCATAGCCTCTCTAGCGGGCGACGGGGATACGCAGTATTTT.

This chain joins TRBV7-2 and TRBJ1-5; D not certain. Germline CDR1 SGHTA, CDR2 FQGNSA. Deletions cut 3 bases from V and 4 bases from J, with 19 bases between. The CDR3 covers 17 residues. The DNA of the CDR3 is TGTGCCAGCAGCTTGAACAGCCCAATCGATTGGAATCAGCCCCAGCATTTT. This sequence encodes CASSLNSPIDWNQPQHF.

The V and J genes are TRBV25-1 and TRBJ1-1, with D maybe TRBD1 (5 bases). Germline CDR1 and CDR2: MGHDK and SYGVNS. The CDR3 extends over 13 amino acids. V dropped 8 bases and J dropped 5 bases, with 15 bases sitting between them. Here the CDR3 DNA reads TGTGCCAGCCGCCGGGGCGGGTGGACTGAAGCTTTCTTT. Translation gives CASRRGGWTEAFF.

The chain has TRBV18 and TRBJ1-1; weak D call: TRBD1 (5 bases). Germline loops: CDR1 KGHSH, CDR2 LQKENI. V was clipped by 2 bases and J by 0 bases, with 7 bases between them. The CDR3 length is 14 residues. The CDR3 DNA sequence: TGTGCCAGCTCACCAAAGGGGCTGAACACTGAAGCTTTCTTT. Amino acids: CASSPKGLNTEAFF.

This clone was seen a few times. The gene calls are TRBV7-2 and TRBJ2-1, with D unclear. V dropped 3 bases and J dropped 5 bases, with 8 bases sitting between them. CDR1 is SGHTA, CDR2 FQGNSA, per germline. The CDR3 covers 13 residues. The DNA for the CDR3 is TGTGCCAGCAGCTTGGTTAGAGACAATGAGCAGTTCTTC. Encoded protein: CASSLVRDNEQFF.

Remarks on this clone: Compared with germline, one end of the junction differs, possibly owing to a read error. V gene TRBV9 combines with J gene TRBJ2-2, with D perhaps TRBD2 (5 bases). The germline V gene has CDR1 SGDLS and CDR2 YYNGEE. The CDR3 covers 15 residues. CDR3 region: CASRGINPNTGEPFF. The CDR3 DNA sequence: TGTGCCAGCAGGGGCATAAATCCTAACACCGGGGAGCCGTTTTTT.

The chain links TRBV29-1 to TRBJ2-1, with TRBD1 matching 7 bases. After removal of 6 bases from V and 5 bases from J, the junction contained 10 bases not matched to a gene. CDR1 and CDR2 (germline): SQVTM, ANQGSEA. CDR3 length: 14 residues. CDR3 nucleotides: TGCAGCGTAAGGGGACAGTGGCCCCACAATGAGCAGTTCTTC. The encoded protein is CSVRGQWPHNEQFF.

This chain links TRBV6-5 with TRBJ1-6; D unclear. This CDR3 is 14 amino acids long. Per germline, CDR1 MNHEY and CDR2 SVGAGI. V dropped 0 bases and J dropped 8 bases, with 8 bases sitting between them. CDR3 region: CASSYSTLDSPLHF. In DNA form, the CDR3 reads TGTGCCAGCAGTTACTCGACTCTGGATTCACCCCTCCACTTT.

This clone was recorded a few times. The chain combines TRBV28 with TRBJ2-7; a weak D match, TRBD1 (5 bases). V was shortened by 4 bases and J by 2 bases, with 15 bases between the two germline ends. This CDR3 contains 15 residues. Germline V gives CDR1 MDHEN, CDR2 SYDVKM. The CDR3 DNA follows: TGTGCCAGCAGTTCTCAAGGGGCGGAAGCCTACGAGCAGTACTTC. Residues: CASSSQGAEAYEQYF.

The V call is TRBV25-1, the J call TRBJ1-6, with 9 bases aligning to TRBD1. Losses at the gene ends were 1 base for V and 9 bases for J; bases not matched to a gene: 4. The CDR3 runs 15 residues. CDR1 MGHDK and CDR2 SYGVNS come from the germline V gene. CDR3 coding DNA: TGTGCCAGCAGTGAATCCGGGACAGGGATTTCACCCCTCCACTTT. As protein: CASSESGTGISPLHF.

CDR3 amino acids: CSVGTLDTDTQYF. As DNA, the CDR3 is TGCAGCGTTGGGACACTAGACACAGATACGCAGTATTTT. This chain connects TRBV29-1 to TRBJ2-3; either TRBD1 or TRBD2 may fit D (5 bases each). The germline V gene encodes CDR1 SQVTM and CDR2 ANQGSEA. The CDR3 contains 13 residues. V was trimmed by 4 bases and J by 2 bases, leaving 10 bases between them.

This clone was detected only a few times. The rearrangement uses TRBV7-9 and TRBJ2-3, with a tentative D call TRBD2 (6 bases). The CDR3 contains 18 residues. Germline V CDR1 and CDR2: SEHNR, FQNEAQ (reference sequence). V lost 0 bases and J 1 base, leaving 17 bases between the germline ends. The chain's CDR3 is CASSLASGRGSRTDTQYF. CDR3 bases: TGTGCCAGCAGCTTAGCTAGCGGAAGGGGCTCGCGCACAGATACGCAGTATTTT.

Many counts were recorded for this clone. J is TRBJ2-7 and V is TRBV7-2; D remains ambiguous. The V and J ends lost 5 bases and 4 bases respectively, with 15 bases between them. This CDR3 region has 14 residues. Looked up from germline, CDR1 is SGHTA and CDR2 is FQGNSA. The CDR3 here is CASSLNTRRYEQYF. The CDR3 nucleotides read TGTGCCAGCAGCCTCAATACACGGCGGTACGAGCAGTACTTC. Together with reference TRBV7-2 and TRBJ2-7, the CDR3 gives the full variable domain: GAGVSQSPSNKVTEKGKDVELRCDPISGHTALYWYRQSLGQGLEFLIYFQGNSAPDKSGLPSDRFSAERTGGSVSTLTIQRTQQEDSAVYLCASSLNTRRYEQYFGPGTRLTVT.

V and J are TRBV9 and TRBJ1-4; D is unclear. The germline V gene has CDR1 SGDLS and CDR2 YYNGEE. V lost 2 bases and J 5 bases, leaving 10 bases between the germline ends. This CDR3 has 14 residues. The chain's CDR3 is CASSVGPENEKLFF. The CDR3 nucleotides are TGTGCCAGCAGCGTCGGACCCGAGAATGAAAAACTGTTTTTT.

This clone is a singleton in its sample. The J gene is TRBJ2-7, the V gene TRBV5-1, with 8 bases identical to TRBD2. CDR3 length: 14 residues. The V gene's germline CDR1 is SGHRS and CDR2 YFSETQ. The junction had 4 bases not matched to a gene; V was cut back by 0 bases and J by 5 bases. CDR3 nucleotide sequence: TGCGCCAGCAGCTTGGGGGGACTAGAGGACGAGCAGTACTTC. As protein: CASSLGGLEDEQYF.

This chain links TRBV29-1 with TRBJ1-6, with D hard to call. The CDR3 spans 12 residues. V was trimmed by 4 bases and J by 9 bases, leaving 10 bases between them. Germline V gene lookup returns CDR1 SQVTM and CDR2 ANQGSEA. Written as DNA, the CDR3 is TGCAGCGTTGCTGAAAGTGGTTCACCCCTCCACTTT. Its translation is CSVAESGSPLHF.

The J gene is TRBJ2-7, the V gene TRBV29-1, with 8 bases matching TRBD2. This CDR3 contains 14 residues. The germline CDR1 and CDR2 sequences are SQVTM and ANQGSEA. V trimming: 4 bases; J trimming: 7 bases; junction bases outside the gene matches: 12. CDR3 nucleotide sequence: TGCAGCGTTGCAATCGCGGGGGGCCCGGGGGAGCAGTACTTC. Translating gives CSVAIAGGPGEQYF.

The V and J genes are TRBV27 and TRBJ2-5; either TRBD1 or TRBD2 may fit D (5 bases each). V lost 5 bases and J 4 bases, leaving 14 bases between the germline ends. The germline V gene has CDR1 MNHEY and CDR2 SMNVEV (reference sequence). The CDR3 consists of 14 residues. In DNA form, the CDR3 reads TGTGCCAGCAGTACCCATCGGGGCGGAGAGACCCAGTACTTC. Translation gives CASSTHRGGETQYF.

This clone was detected a few times. This chain connects TRBV6-5 to TRBJ2-2, with TRBD1 as a possible D gene (6 bases). Germline CDR1 is MNHEY and CDR2 is SVGAGI. The CDR3 covers 14 residues. V lost 7 bases and J 7 bases, leaving 16 bases between the germline ends. In nucleotides, the CDR3 is TGTGCCAGCACCCTGGGACATCGGATCGGGGAGCTGTTTTTT. As protein: CASTLGHRIGELFF.

This clone has more than one count but fewer than ten. The chain joins TRBV7-2 to TRBJ1-6, with D unresolved. The CDR3 runs 12 residues. CDR1 is SGHTA, CDR2 FQGNSA, per germline. The V end lost 4 bases, the J end lost 9 bases, and 7 bases lay between the germline ends. The CDR3: CASSSVGSPLHF. CDR3 nucleotides: TGTGCCAGCAGCTCCGTTGGTTCACCCCTCCACTTT.

This clone was counted a single time. The rearrangement links TRBV18 to TRBJ2-5; unclear D gene. The CDR3 is 13 amino acids. The germline V and J ends were trimmed by 6 bases and 5 bases, with 13 bases remaining between them. Germline values: CDR1 KGHSH, CDR2 LQKENI. The CDR3 spells CASSPMASETQYF. In DNA form, the CDR3 reads TGTGCCAGCTCCCCAATGGCTAGTGAGACCCAGTACTTC. Full variable domain (remainder filled in from reference TRBV18 and TRBJ2-5): NAGVMQNPRHLVRRRGQEARLRCSPMKGHSHVYWYRQLPEEGLKFMVYLQKENIIDESGMPKERFSAEFPKEGPSILRIQQVVRGDSAAYFCASSPMASETQYFGPGTRLLVL.

V is TRBV7-2 and J is TRBJ2-7; TRBD2 agrees at 7 bases. The germline V gene has CDR1 SGHTA and CDR2 FQGNSA. This CDR3 is 12 amino acids long. The V segment lost 7 bases and the J segment 6 bases; nucleotides outside the gene matches: 6. CDR3 in DNA: TGTGCCAGCAACTCCCCGGGGGGCGAGCAGTACTTC. It codes for CASNSPGGEQYF.

The rearrangement uses TRBV2 and TRBJ1-2, with 7 positions matching TRBD1. The ends lost 2 bases at V and 4 bases at J; junction bases unmatched: 4. The length of the CDR3 is 14 residues. CDR1 and CDR2 from the germline V gene are SNHLY and FYNNEI. The CDR3 protein is CASSETGARYGYTF. For the CDR3, the DNA is TGTGCCAGCAGTGAAACAGGGGCCCGCTATGGCTACACCTTC. Supplemented by reference TRBV2 and TRBJ1-2, the full variable domain reads EPEVTQTPSHQVTQMGQEVILRCVPISNHLYFYWYRQILGQKVEFLVSFYNNEISEKSEIFDDQFSVERPDGSNFTLKIRSTKLEDSAMYFCASSETGARYGYTFGSGTRLTVV.

This clone was detected a few times. The V and J genes are TRBV15 and TRBJ2-7; D remains ambiguous. Germline V lookup: CDR1 LNHNV, CDR2 YYDKDF (reference sequence). The CDR3 runs to 14 residues. V lost 0 bases to trimming and J lost 3 bases, with 9 bases between them. CDR3 protein: CATSRDTSYYEQYF. The CDR3 bases are TGTGCCACCAGCAGAGATACCTCATACTACGAGCAGTACTTC.

The chain is built from TRBV14 and TRBJ1-1; D gene ambiguous. The germline V gene encodes CDR1 SGHDN and CDR2 FVKESK. The ends were cut back, 4 bases at V and 0 bases at J, with 9 bases in the middle. The CDR3 loop spans 14 amino acids. CDR3 coding DNA: TGTGCCAGCAGCCGCCTTGGTGTGAACACTGAAGCTTTCTTT. Residues: CASSRLGVNTEAFF.

The V and J genes are TRBV7-2 and TRBJ2-3; 8 nucleotides line up with TRBD2. Losses at the gene ends were 5 bases for V and 1 base for J; bases not matched to a gene: 5. Germline V gene data show CDR1 as SGHTA and CDR2 as FQGNSA. The CDR3 contains 15 residues. The CDR3 nucleotides read TGTGCCAGCAGCCCCCGTAGCGGGGGCACAGATACGCAGTATTTT. Protein sequence: CASSPRSGGTDTQYF.

This sequence joins TRBV11-2 and TRBJ2-7, with D tentatively TRBD1 or TRBD2 (5 bases each). V lost 4 bases to trimming and J lost 7 bases, with 14 bases between them. Per the germline V gene, CDR1 is SGHAT and CDR2 is FQNNGV. The CDR3 length is 13 residues. CDR3 sequence: CASSSPGPREQYF. The CDR3 DNA is TGTGCCAGCAGCTCGCCGGGACCGAGGGAGCAGTACTTC. Full variable domain (remainder filled in from reference TRBV11-2 and TRBJ2-7): EAGVAQSPRYKIIEKRQSVAFWCNPISGHATLYWYQQILGQGPKLLIQFQNNGVVDDSQLPKDRFSAERLKGVDSTLKIQPAKLEDSAVYLCASSSPGPREQYFGPGTRLTVT.

This clone came up once. The chain joins TRBV2 to TRBJ2-5; D uncertain. Germline CDR1 SNHLY, CDR2 FYNNEI. V lost 7 bases and J lost 4, with 13 bases in between. This CDR3 is built from 13 residues. CDR3 protein: CASTYSQRETQYF. In DNA, the CDR3 is TGTGCCAGCACATACAGTCAGCGAGAGACCCAGTACTTC.

This clone was seen more than once but under ten times. This sequence joins TRBV5-1 and TRBJ1-1; D uncertain. The length of the CDR3 is 13 residues. Germline CDR1 is SGHRS and CDR2 is YFSETQ. Deletions cut 1 base from V and 3 bases from J, with 7 bases between. The CDR3 nucleotides are TGCGCCAGCAGCTTGCGGTCGGACACTGAAGCTTTCTTT. This translates into CASSLRSDTEAFF.

The genes are TRBV6-1 and TRBJ2-1; no reliable D call. This CDR3 spans 13 amino acids. Germline V gene data show CDR1 as MNHNS and CDR2 as SASEGT. V was trimmed by 4 bases and J by 1 base, leaving 5 bases between them. Here the CDR3 reads CASSGSSYNEQFF. Written as DNA, the CDR3 is TGTGCCAGCAGTGGGAGTTCCTACAATGAGCAGTTCTTC.

The chain employs TRBV9 and TRBJ2-7; D perhaps matches TRBD2 (6 bases). The germline V gene encodes CDR1 SGDLS and CDR2 YYNGEE. The CDR3 sequence is 12 residues long. V gave up 4 bases and J gave up 7 bases, with 12 bases separating them. CDR3 sequence (DNA): TGTGCCAGCAGCCTCATGGAGGGTGAGCAGTACTTC. Residues: CASSLMEGEQYF.

The chain employs TRBV30 and TRBJ2-1; 10 bases fit TRBD2. Unmatched junction bases numbered 17, after V lost 3 bases and J lost 6 bases. The germline V gene has CDR1 GTSNPN and CDR2 SVGIG (reference sequence). CDR3 size: 18 residues. This CDR3 reads CAWSDGLARLAGANEQFF. DNA for the CDR3: TGTGCCTGGAGCGACGGACTAGCACGGCTAGCGGGGGCCAATGAGCAGTTCTTC.